This record looks at one TCR beta chain sequence and its context. What it binds is not known. The CDR3 spans 14 residues. V shed 0 bases and J shed 4 bases, with 8 bases lying between them. Germline values: CDR1 SGHDT, CDR2 YYEEEE. From blood CD8+ and CD4+ T cells, TCR beta sequences were generated. TEMRA cells were FACS-enriched, and CD8+ and CD4+ T cells were isolated negatively. This sample was taken from a study of CD8 T cells in Susac syndrome. Study outcomes and limitations: Regarding the TCR sequencing and HLA analysis, the study admitted that a relatively small number of individuals were involved.

Random hexamers were used to reverse transcribe an amount of roughly 0.5 to 1 ug RNA. Amplification of TCR beta CDR3 spanned 54 Vbeta and 13 Jbeta via immunoSEQ multiplex PCR. Each CDR3 protein gets one entry after TCRdb re-called the immunoSEQ multiplex PCR reads with MiXCR. Here the sample spans under 80,000 distinct CDR3 sequences, just under 95% being singletons. Sequencing was done on a sample of CD8+ T cells from PBMCs. This clonotype was obtained from a human donor with multiple sclerosis. The chain links TRBV5-6 to TRBJ2-1; D gene ambiguous. The CDR3 here is CASSLGELYNEQFF. In nucleotides, the CDR3 is TGTGCCAGCAGCTTGGGGGAATTATACAATGAGCAGTTCTTC. The whole variable domain, filled in from reference TRBV5-6 and TRBJ2-1, reads DAGVTQSPTHLIKTRGQQVTLRCSPKSGHDTVSWYQQALGQGPQFIFQYYEEEERQRGNFPDRFSGHQFPNYSSELNVNALLLGDSALYLCASSLGELYNEQFFGPGTRLTVL.